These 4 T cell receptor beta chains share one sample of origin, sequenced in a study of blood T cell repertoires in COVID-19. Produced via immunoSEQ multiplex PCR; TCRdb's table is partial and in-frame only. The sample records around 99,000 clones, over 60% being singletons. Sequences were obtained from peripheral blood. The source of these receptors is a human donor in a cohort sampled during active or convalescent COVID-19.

In DNA form, the CDR3 reads TGTGCCAGCAGCGCCCAAGGGACAGGGAGAAATCAGCCCCAGCATTTT. Translated, it gives CASSAQGTGRNQPQHF. V and J are TRBV3-1 (or the pseudogene TRBV3-2) and TRBJ1-5, with 9 nucleotides matching TRBD1. Germline V gene lookup returns CDR1 LGHDT and CDR2 YNNKEL (reference sequence). The CDR3 loop spans 16 amino acids. Unmatched junction bases numbered 9, after V lost 5 bases and J lost 4 bases.

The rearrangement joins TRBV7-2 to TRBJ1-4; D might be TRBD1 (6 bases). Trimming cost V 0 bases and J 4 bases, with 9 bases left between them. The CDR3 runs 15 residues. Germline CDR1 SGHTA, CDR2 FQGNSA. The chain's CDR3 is CASSLAYRDNEKLFF. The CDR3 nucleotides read TGTGCCAGCAGCTTAGCCTACAGGGATAATGAAAAACTGTTTTTT. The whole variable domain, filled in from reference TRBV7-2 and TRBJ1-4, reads GAGVSQSPSNKVTEKGKDVELRCDPISGHTALYWYRQSLGQGLEFLIYFQGNSAPDKSGLPSDRFSAERTGGSVSTLTIQRTQQEDSAVYLCASSLAYRDNEKLFFGSGTQLSVL.

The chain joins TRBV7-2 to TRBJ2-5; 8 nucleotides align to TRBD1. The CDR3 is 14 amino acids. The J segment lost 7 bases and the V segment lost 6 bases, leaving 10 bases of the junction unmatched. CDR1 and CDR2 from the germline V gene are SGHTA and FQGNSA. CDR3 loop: CASRGGQARATQYF. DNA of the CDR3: TGTGCCAGCAGGGGGGGACAGGCTCGGGCGACCCAGTACTTC.

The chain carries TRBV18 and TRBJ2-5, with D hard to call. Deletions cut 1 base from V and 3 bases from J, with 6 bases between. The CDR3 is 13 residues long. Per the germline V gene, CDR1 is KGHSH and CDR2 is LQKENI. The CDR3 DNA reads TGTGCCAGCTCACCACAGCAGGAAGAGACCCAGTACTTC. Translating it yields CASSPQQEETQYF.